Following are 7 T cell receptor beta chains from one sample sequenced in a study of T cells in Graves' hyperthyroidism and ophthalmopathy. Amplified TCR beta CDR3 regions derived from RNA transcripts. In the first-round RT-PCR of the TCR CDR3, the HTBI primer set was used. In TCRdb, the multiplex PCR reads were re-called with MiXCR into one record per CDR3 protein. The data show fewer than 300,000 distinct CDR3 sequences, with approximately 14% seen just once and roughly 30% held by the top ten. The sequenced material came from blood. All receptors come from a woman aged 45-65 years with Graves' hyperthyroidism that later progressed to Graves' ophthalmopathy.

Here the CDR3 reads CASRLTSGSIWNEQFF. The CDR3 nucleotides read TGCGCCAGCAGGCTGACTAGCGGGAGTATTTGGAATGAGCAGTTCTTC. The chain links TRBV4-1 to TRBJ2-1; TRBD2 agrees at 12 bases. The germline gives CDR1 MGHRA, CDR2 YSYEKL. The ends lost 6 bases at V and 7 bases at J; junction bases unmatched: 10. The CDR3 is 16 amino acids.

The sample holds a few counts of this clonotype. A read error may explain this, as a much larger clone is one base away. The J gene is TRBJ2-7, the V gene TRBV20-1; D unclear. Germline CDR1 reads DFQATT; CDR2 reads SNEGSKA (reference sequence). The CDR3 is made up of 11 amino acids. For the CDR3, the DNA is TGCAGTGCTGGACCCACCTACGGGCAGTACTTC. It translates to CSAGPTYGQYF.

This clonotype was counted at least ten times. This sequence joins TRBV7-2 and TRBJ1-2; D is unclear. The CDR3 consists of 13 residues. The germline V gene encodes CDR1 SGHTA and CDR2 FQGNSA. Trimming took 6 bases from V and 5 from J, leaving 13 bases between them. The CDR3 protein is CASSSGRGYGYTF. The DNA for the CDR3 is TGTGCCAGCAGTTCTGGACGGGGATATGGCTACACCTTC. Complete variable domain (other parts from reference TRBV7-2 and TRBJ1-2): GAGVSQSPSNKVTEKGKDVELRCDPISGHTALYWYRQSLGQGLEFLIYFQGNSAPDKSGLPSDRFSAERTGGSVSTLTIQRTQQEDSAVYLCASSSGRGYGYTFGSGTRLTVV.

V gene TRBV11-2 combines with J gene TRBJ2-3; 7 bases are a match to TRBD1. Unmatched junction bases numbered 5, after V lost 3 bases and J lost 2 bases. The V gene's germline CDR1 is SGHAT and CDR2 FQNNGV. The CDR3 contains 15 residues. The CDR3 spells CASSFDRVLTDTQYF. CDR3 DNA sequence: TGTGCCAGCAGCTTTGACAGGGTTCTCACAGATACGCAGTATTTT. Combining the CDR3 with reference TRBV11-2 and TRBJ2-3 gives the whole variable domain EAGVAQSPRYKIIEKRQSVAFWCNPISGHATLYWYQQILGQGPKLLIQFQNNGVVDDSQLPKDRFSAERLKGVDSTLKIQPAKLEDSAVYLCASSFDRVLTDTQYFGPGTRLTVL.

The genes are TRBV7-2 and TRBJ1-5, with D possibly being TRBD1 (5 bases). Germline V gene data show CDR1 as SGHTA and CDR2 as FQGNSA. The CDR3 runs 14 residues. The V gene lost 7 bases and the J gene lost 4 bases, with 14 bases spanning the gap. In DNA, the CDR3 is TGTGCCAGCACCACAGGTGGAGGAAATCAGCCCCAGCATTTT. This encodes CASTTGGGNQPQHF.

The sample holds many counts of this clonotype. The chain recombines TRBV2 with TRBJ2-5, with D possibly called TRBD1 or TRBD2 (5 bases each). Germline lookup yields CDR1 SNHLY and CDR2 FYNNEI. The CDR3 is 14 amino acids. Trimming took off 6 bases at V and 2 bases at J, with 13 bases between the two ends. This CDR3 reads CASSYGTSQETQYF. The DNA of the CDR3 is TGTGCCAGCAGCTACGGGACCTCACAAGAGACCCAGTACTTC.

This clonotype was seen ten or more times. CDR3 protein: CASMGHNTGELFF. Here the CDR3 DNA reads TGCGCCAGCATGGGCCATAACACCGGGGAGCTGTTTTTT. This chain connects TRBV5-1 to TRBJ2-2; no firm D call. Germline V gene lookup returns CDR1 SGHRS and CDR2 YFSETQ. CDR3 length: 13 amino acids. The V end was cut by 6 bases, the J end by 2 bases, with 8 bases between.